A single sample is the source of the 10 T cell receptor beta chains below, sequenced in a study of blood T cell repertoires in COVID-19. Produced via immunoSEQ multiplex PCR; TCRdb's table is partial and in-frame only. The table includes tens of thousands of clones, 70% to 90% detected once. The source material was peripheral blood. These receptors all come from a woman aged 45-65 years with COVID-19, enrolled during active disease.

The V gene is TRBV9, the J gene TRBJ2-1; 9 bases fit TRBD2. The CDR3 consists of 18 residues. Per the germline V gene, CDR1 is SGDLS and CDR2 is YYNGEE. V trimming: 0 bases; J trimming: 3 bases; junction bases outside the gene matches: 10. Here the CDR3 DNA reads TGTGCCAGCAGCGTAGAGGGGGGCGGGAGGGCCCTCTACAATGAGCAGTTCTTC. Translated, it gives CASSVEGGGRALYNEQFF. Complete variable domain (other parts from reference TRBV9 and TRBJ2-1): DSGVTQTPKHLITATGQRVTLRCSPRSGDLSVYWYQQSLDQGLQFLIQYYNGEERAKGNILERFSAQQFPDLHSELNLSSLELGDSALYFCASSVEGGGRALYNEQFFGPGTRLTVL.

The genes are TRBV4-3 and TRBJ2-3; weak D call: TRBD2 (5 bases). The CDR3 covers 15 residues. Germline loops: CDR1 LGHNA, CDR2 YSLEER. The ends were cut back, 2 bases at V and 6 bases at J, with 15 bases in the middle. This chain's CDR3 is CASSQSSSTGDTQYF. The CDR3 coding sequence is TGCGCCAGCAGCCAATCTAGCTCGACGGGGGATACGCAGTATTTT.

The chain recombines TRBV11-3 with TRBJ2-3; no firm D call. Germline V gene data show CDR1 as SGHNT and CDR2 as YENEEA. The CDR3 has 13 amino acids. Trimming removed 2 bases at V and 4 bases at J, with 7 bases between. CDR3 coding DNA: TGTGCCAGCAGCTTAAGAGGAGCAGATACGCAGTATTTT. Amino acid sequence: CASSLRGADTQYF.

The chain has TRBV4-3 and TRBJ2-1; D is unresolved. The CDR3 is 11 amino acids. Germline values: CDR1 LGHNA, CDR2 YSLEER. V shed 3 bases and J shed 5 bases, with 2 bases lying between them. The CDR3 is CASSHNNEQFF. CDR3 DNA sequence: TGCGCCAGCAGCCATAACAATGAGCAGTTCTTC.

The V and J genes are TRBV5-1 and TRBJ2-5; 13 bases match TRBD2. The CDR3 runs 18 residues. In germline, CDR1 is SGHRS, CDR2 YFSETQ. V trimming: 0 bases; J trimming: 4 bases; junction bases outside the gene matches: 9. The CDR3 region is CASSLGTSGSPVGETQYF. In DNA, the CDR3 is TGCGCCAGCAGCTTGGGGACTAGCGGGAGTCCCGTAGGAGAGACCCAGTACTTC. Filled out from reference TRBV5-1 and TRBJ2-5, the complete variable domain reads KAGVTQTPRYLIKTRGQQVTLSCSPISGHRSVSWYQQTPGQGLQFLFEYFSETQRNKGNFPGRFSGRQFSNSRSEMNVSTLELGDSALYLCASSLGTSGSPVGETQYFGPGTRLLVL.

The rearrangement joins TRBV5-1 to TRBJ1-4, with 7 bases matching TRBD1. V trimming: 4 bases; J trimming: 8 bases; junction bases outside the gene matches: 8. This CDR3 comprises 14 residues. Germline-derived CDR1 and CDR2 are SGHRS and YFSETQ. The CDR3 DNA reads TGCGCCAGCAGCCTGGACAGGTCGGAAGAAAAACTGTTTTTT. It is translated as CASSLDRSEEKLFF.

The rearrangement uses TRBV10-3 and TRBJ2-1; TRBD1 agrees at 9 bases. Germline trimming cut 6 bases from V and 8 bases from J; bases unmatched to any gene: 14. Germline CDR1 reads ENHRY; CDR2 reads SYGVKD. The CDR3 sequence is 16 residues long. The DNA for the CDR3 is TGTGCCATCAGGAACTCACCGGGACAGGGATACGATGAGCAGTTCTTC. Its translation is CAIRNSPGQGYDEQFF.

V usage is TRBV19 and J usage is TRBJ2-7, with D possibly matching TRBD2 (5 bases). Germline CDR1 and CDR2: LNHDA and SQIVND (reference sequence). This CDR3 comprises 15 residues. Trimming took off 4 bases at V and 4 bases at J, with 17 bases between the two ends. This chain's CDR3 is CASSRTGNGFYEQYF. CDR3 sequence (DNA): TGTGCCAGTAGTAGAACCGGGAACGGATTTTACGAGCAGTACTTC.

The chain's CDR3 is CSVGGQQNTEAFF. In DNA, the CDR3 is TGCAGCGTGGGGGGACAGCAGAACACTGAAGCTTTCTTT. This chain joins TRBV29-1 and TRBJ1-1; 7 positions agree with TRBD1. Germline CDR1 is SQVTM and CDR2 is ANQGSEA. This CDR3 has 13 amino acids. Losses at the gene ends were 6 bases for V and 1 base for J; bases not matched to a gene: 5.

The V call is TRBV5-1, the J call TRBJ1-6, with TRBD1 matching over 9 bases. Germline-derived CDR1 and CDR2 are SGHRS and YFSETQ. V was pared by 4 bases and J by 10 bases, with 9 bases of the junction left unmatched. CDR3 size: 15 residues. DNA for the CDR3: TGCGCCAGCAGCGCGGGACAGGGTCAAGGATCACCCCTCCACTTT. This gives the protein CASSAGQGQGSPLHF.